This passage covers 14 T cell receptor beta chains from one sample sequenced in a study of shared clonotypes between healthy human individuals. Profiled with immunoSEQ multiplex PCR; TCRdb holds only in-frame clones, not every one. The data hold a few hundred thousand clones, with roughly 87% observed a single time. The sample consisted of memory CD8+ T cells sorted from blood. Subset specified: CD45RO+ cells pooled with CCR7-negative TemRA cells. The origin of the receptors is a young man in good health.

The CDR3 coding sequence is TGTGCCAGCAGTGTCTCCGGGACAGGGGGCTGGAATCAGCCCCAGCATTTT. Its translation: CASSVSGTGGWNQPQHF. The rearrangement uses TRBV27 and TRBJ1-5, with TRBD1 matching over 12 bases. The germline V gene encodes CDR1 MNHEY and CDR2 SMNVEV (reference sequence). Trimming at V came to 5 bases and at J to 4 bases, leaving 9 bases not matched to a gene. CDR3 size: 17 residues.

The V and J genes are TRBV4-1 and TRBJ2-7, with 9 bases fitting TRBD2. V lost 0 bases and J lost 7; bases outside the gene matches: 7. The CDR3 consists of 15 residues. Germline V gene lookup returns CDR1 MGHRA and CDR2 YSYEKL. The CDR3 bases are TGCGCCAGCAGCCAAGAGGGACTAGCATCCTGGGAGCAGTACTTC. Amino acid sequence: CASSQEGLASWEQYF.

This clone was detected once. This chain uses TRBV5-8 with TRBJ1-1; D unresolved. Germline lookup yields CDR1 SGHTS and CDR2 YDEGEE. Trimming took 0 bases from V and 0 from J, leaving 9 bases between them. This CDR3 is 15 amino acids long. The CDR3 region is CASSLAWGLNTEAFF. CDR3 nucleotide sequence: TGTGCCAGCAGCTTGGCGTGGGGATTGAACACTGAAGCTTTCTTT. Together with reference TRBV5-8 and TRBJ1-1, the CDR3 gives the full variable domain: EAGVTQSPTHLIKTRGQQATLRCSPISGHTSVYWYQQALGLGLQFLLWYDEGEERNRGNFPPRFSGRQFPNYSSELNVNALELEDSALYLCASSLAWGLNTEAFFGQGTRLTVV.

The gene calls are TRBV10-3 and TRBJ1-4; D unresolved. The CDR3 sequence is 16 residues long. The V end was cut by 0 bases, the J end by 5 bases, with 13 bases between. Germline values: CDR1 ENHRY, CDR2 SYGVKD. As DNA, the CDR3 is TGTGCCATCAGTGAGTCGGCGGCGGGTACCAATGAAAAACTGTTTTTT. Translated: CAISESAAGTNEKLFF.

V is TRBV6-5 and J is TRBJ2-5; 8 bases agree with TRBD2. Looked up from germline, CDR1 is MNHEY and CDR2 is SVGAGI. The CDR3 sequence is 15 residues long. J gave up 2 bases and V 5 bases, and 7 bases lay outside the gene matches. The CDR3 DNA follows: TGTGCCAGCAGTACTACTAGCGGACCACAAGAGACCCAGTACTTC. This codes for CASSTTSGPQETQYF.

The gene calls are TRBV27 and TRBJ1-1; the match to TRBD1 covers 9 bases. After removal of 5 bases from V and 8 bases from J, the junction contained 12 bases not matched to a gene. The germline gives CDR1 MNHEY, CDR2 SMNVEV (reference sequence). CDR3 length equals 15 residues. CDR3 in amino acids: CASSQGQGIVWEAFF. Written as DNA, the CDR3 is TGTGCCAGCAGTCAAGGACAGGGGATAGTCTGGGAAGCTTTCTTT.

The chain joins TRBV5-6 to TRBJ2-7; D possibly corresponds to TRBD1 (6 bases). Germline CDR1 and CDR2: SGHDT and YYEEEE. This CDR3 is 16 amino acids long. Trimming took 0 bases from V and 4 from J, leaving 17 bases between them. This CDR3 reads CASSLASETGFYEQYF. The CDR3 DNA sequence: TGTGCCAGCAGCTTGGCATCTGAAACAGGGTTTTACGAGCAGTACTTC.

The chain's CDR3 is CASSLIVQGAYEQFF. The CDR3 DNA sequence: TGTGCCAGCAGCTTAATCGTACAGGGGGCGTATGAGCAGTTCTTC. V and J are TRBV7-9 and TRBJ2-1; TRBD1 aligns across 9 bases. This CDR3 is built from 15 residues. V lost 2 bases, J lost 8 bases, and 7 bases stayed unmatched. CDR1 SEHNR and CDR2 FQNEAQ come from the germline V gene (reference sequence).

There are a few counts of this clone. The rearrangement joins TRBV6-1 to TRBJ2-7, with D maybe TRBD1 (6 bases). This CDR3 region has 15 residues. Trimming removed 6 bases at V and 2 bases at J, with 17 bases between. Germline lookup yields CDR1 MNHNS and CDR2 SASEGT. CDR3 nucleotide sequence: TGTGCCAGCAGAGCAAGGACAGAGGGGGCCTACGAGCAGTACTTC. This sequence encodes CASRARTEGAYEQYF.

V gene TRBV6-5 combines with J gene TRBJ1-6, with TRBD1 matching 8 bases. V lost 6 bases and J lost 5; bases outside the gene matches: 6. This CDR3 comprises 15 residues. Germline assignment: CDR1 MNHEY and CDR2 SVGAGI. The CDR3 DNA follows: TGTGCCAGCAGCCCCGGGACAGGAAATAATTCACCCCTCCACTTT. Translated, it gives CASSPGTGNNSPLHF.

This clone was recorded once. The genes are TRBV9 and TRBJ2-3; 9 bases are shared with TRBD2. The CDR3 loop spans 17 amino acids. Looked up from germline, CDR1 is SGDLS and CDR2 is YYNGEE. V was pared by 1 base and J by 2 bases, with 8 bases of the junction left unmatched. Here the CDR3 DNA reads TGTGCCAGCAGCGTAATCGGACTAGCGTATATCACAGATACGCAGTATTTT. This codes for CASSVIGLAYITDTQYF. Full variable domain (remainder filled in from reference TRBV9 and TRBJ2-3): DSGVTQTPKHLITATGQRVTLRCSPRSGDLSVYWYQQSLDQGLQFLIQYYNGEERAKGNILERFSAQQFPDLHSELNLSSLELGDSALYFCASSVIGLAYITDTQYFGPGTRLTVL.

The chain links TRBV27 to TRBJ2-7; D ambiguous. CDR3 length: 13 amino acids. Germline assignment: CDR1 MNHEY and CDR2 SMNVEV (reference sequence). Trimming left V 3 bases short and J 5 bases short, with 11 bases between. The CDR3 protein is CASSFMPPDEQYF. In DNA, the CDR3 is TGTGCCAGCAGTTTTATGCCCCCGGACGAGCAGTACTTC.

The DNA for the CDR3 is TGCGCCAGCAGCCCAGGGCAGGGGCTCTCTTCTAATTCACCCCTCCACTTT. Amino acid sequence: CASSPGQGLSSNSPLHF. This chain connects TRBV4-1 to TRBJ1-6; maybe TRBD1 (6 bases). The CDR3 spans 17 residues. Germline V lookup: CDR1 MGHRA, CDR2 YSYEKL. Trimming pared 4 bases from V and 6 bases from J, leaving 19 bases between.

To note about this clone: Other DNA sequences of this sample code for an identical CDR3. The V call is TRBV5-4, the J call TRBJ2-7; 7 bases match TRBD1. The J segment lost 1 base and the V segment lost 0 bases, leaving 1 base of the junction unmatched. The CDR3 contains 14 residues. Germline-derived CDR1 and CDR2 are SGHNT and YYREEE (reference sequence). This CDR3 reads CASSLGDRSYEQYF. In DNA, the CDR3 is TGTGCCAGCAGCTTGGGGGACAGATCCTACGAGCAGTACTTC.